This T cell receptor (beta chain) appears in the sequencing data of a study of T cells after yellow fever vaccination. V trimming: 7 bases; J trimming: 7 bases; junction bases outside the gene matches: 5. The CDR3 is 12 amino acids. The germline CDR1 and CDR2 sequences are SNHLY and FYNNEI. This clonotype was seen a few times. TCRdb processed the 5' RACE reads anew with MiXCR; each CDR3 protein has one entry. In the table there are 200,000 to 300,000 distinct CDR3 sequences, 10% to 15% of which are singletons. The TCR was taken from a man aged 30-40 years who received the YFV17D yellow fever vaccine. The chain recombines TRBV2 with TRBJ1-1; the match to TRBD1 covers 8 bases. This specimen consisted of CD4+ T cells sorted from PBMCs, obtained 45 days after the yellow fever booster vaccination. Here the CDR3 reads CASTDRGGEAFF. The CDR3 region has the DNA TGTGCCAGCACAGACAGGGGAGGTGAAGCTTTCTTT.